Listed here is a single T cell receptor beta chain. Its antigen remains unknown. The data were taken from a study of CD8 T cells in ankylosing spondylitis. The V gene's germline CDR1 is MNHEY and CDR2 SMNVEV (reference sequence). The CDR3 loop spans 15 amino acids. V lost 7 bases and J lost 4, with 16 bases in between. One entry per CDR3 protein, called by TCRdb with MiXCR from the 5' RACE reads. The profile shows roughly 140,000 distinct CDR3 sequences, around 42% of them singletons. Findings and limits, study-wide: The disease-linked clones had a CD8+ phenotype and low blood frequencies. Disease-linked clones reportedly concentrated significantly in matched ankylosing spondylitis synovial fluid.

V is TRBV27 and J is TRBJ1-4; D unresolved. The clonotype was recovered from a male donor with ankylosing spondylitis. The material sequenced was synovial fluid, either unsorted or a sorted T cell fraction (not recorded which). Written as DNA, the CDR3 is TGTGCCAGCAAAAGATATGGACGGTATAATGAAAAACTGTTTTTT. This gives the protein CASKRYGRYNEKLFF.